The 14 T cell receptor beta chains reported below all come from one sample, sequenced in a study of T cell responses to AZD1222 COVID-19 vaccine. Generated by immunoSEQ multiplex PCR, the TCRdb table keeps only in-frame clones and is missing some. The data show approximately 98,000 clones, 89% seen once. The sequences come from peripheral blood, collected on day 0 of MenACWY control vaccination. Every receptor here comes from an adult in good health.

This clone was seen just once. V and J are TRBV2 and TRBJ1-2, with D unresolved. The germline gives CDR1 SNHLY, CDR2 FYNNEI. V was clipped by 4 bases and J by 1 base, with 7 bases between them. This CDR3 has 13 amino acids. The DNA for the CDR3 is TGTGCCAGCAGTGCCTCGAATAACTATGGCTACACCTTC. Its protein product is CASSASNNYGYTF.

The CDR3 DNA is TGTGCCAGTAGCGGACTACCGGGACAGGGGAATGAAAAACTGTTTTTT. It translates to CASSGLPGQGNEKLFF. The V gene is TRBV19, the J gene TRBJ1-4; 10 nucleotides line up with TRBD1. V shed 6 bases and J 5 bases; nucleotides not matched to a gene: 9. Germline V CDR1 and CDR2: LNHDA, SQIVND (reference sequence). The CDR3 has 16 amino acids.

This sequence joins TRBV19 and TRBJ2-1; 7 bases fit TRBD1. V shed 5 bases and J 6 bases; nucleotides not matched to a gene: 4. Germline CDR1 and CDR2: LNHDA and SQIVND (reference sequence). The CDR3 runs 13 residues. The CDR3 sequence: CASSAGTVNEQFF. Written as DNA, the CDR3 is TGTGCCAGTAGTGCCGGGACAGTCAATGAGCAGTTCTTC.

There are a few counts of this clone. V gene TRBV10-3 combines with J gene TRBJ1-5; unclear D gene. Trimming cost V 6 bases and J 4 bases, with 13 bases left between them. Looked up from germline, CDR1 is ENHRY and CDR2 is SYGVKD. This CDR3 spans 14 amino acids. The CDR3 DNA reads TGTGCCATCAGCCCGGGCCTCGGTAATCAGCCCCAGCATTTT. This encodes CAISPGLGNQPQHF.

The V and J genes are TRBV18 and TRBJ2-7; 10 bases are shared with TRBD1. This CDR3 region has 14 residues. Germline V gene lookup returns CDR1 KGHSH and CDR2 LQKENI. Unmatched junction bases numbered 4, after V lost 3 bases and J lost 5 bases. The CDR3, as DNA: TGTGCCAGCTCACCTGGGACAGGGGTGGACGAGCAGTACTTC. It codes for CASSPGTGVDEQYF.

This rearrangement joins TRBV3-1 (or the pseudogene TRBV3-2) to TRBJ1-1; a weak D match, TRBD1 (5 bases). V was clipped by 1 base and J by 8 bases, with 11 bases between them. The CDR3 totals 13 residues. The V gene's germline CDR1 is LGHDT and CDR2 YNNKEL (reference sequence). Here the CDR3 reads CASSQVGVTEAFF. The CDR3 region has the DNA TGTGCCAGCAGCCAAGTAGGGGTGACCGAAGCTTTCTTT.

The chain links TRBV10-1 to TRBJ2-7; 7 nucleotides agree with TRBD1. V gave up 5 bases and J gave up 0 bases; unmatched junction bases: 10. CDR1 WNHNN and CDR2 SYGVQD come from the germline V gene (reference sequence). The CDR3 totals 16 residues. In nucleotides, the CDR3 is TGCGCCAGCAGTCCCACCAGGGGGTCCAGCTCCTACGAGCAGTACTTC. Protein sequence: CASSPTRGSSSYEQYF.

J is TRBJ1-4 and V is TRBV4-1; D is unclear. The CDR3 is 15 amino acids. The germline V gene encodes CDR1 MGHRA and CDR2 YSYEKL. Trimming removed 5 bases from V and 1 base from J, with 11 bases in between. As DNA, the CDR3 is TGCGCCAGCAGCACCCCTGGGAGAACTAATGAAAAACTGTTTTTT. It specifies CASSTPGRTNEKLFF.

The rearrangement links TRBV7-2 to TRBJ1-6, with unresolved D. Germline CDR1 is SGHTA and CDR2 is FQGNSA. V lost 7 bases and J lost 9, with 13 bases in between. The CDR3 is 13 residues long. CDR3 residues: CASTLYDRSPLHF. CDR3 nucleotides: TGTGCCAGCACCCTCTACGACCGTTCACCCCTCCACTTT.

In its sample, this clone was seen a few times. The chain has TRBV4-1 and TRBJ1-4, with D possibly TRBD1 on 6 matching bases. V was shortened by 0 bases and J by 8 bases, with 16 bases between the two germline ends. This CDR3 is built from 16 residues. The germline V gene has CDR1 MGHRA and CDR2 YSYEKL. Here the CDR3 reads CASSQDTGLGWEKLFF. The CDR3 DNA reads as TGCGCCAGCAGCCAAGACACAGGGTTAGGGTGGGAAAAACTGTTTTTT.

The V call is TRBV7-3, the J call TRBJ2-2; TRBD1 matches at 9 bases. This CDR3 is built from 18 residues. CDR1 SGHTA and CDR2 FQGTGA come from the germline V gene. V shed 5 bases, J shed 1 base, and the junction held 11 bases outside the gene matches. CDR3 residues: CASSAKPRDRENTGELFF. CDR3 bases: TGTGCCAGCAGCGCCAAACCCCGGGACAGGGAGAACACCGGGGAGCTGTTTTTT.

This clone was seen a single time. V and J are TRBV30 and TRBJ1-1, with 7 bases that match TRBD1. The CDR3 is 14 residues long. V shed 2 bases and J 3 bases; nucleotides not matched to a gene: 6. The germline V gene encodes CDR1 GTSNPN and CDR2 SVGIG (reference sequence). CDR3 nucleotide sequence: TGTGCCTGGAGTAAAGCCAGGGGGTACACTGAAGCTTTCTTT. It codes for CAWSKARGYTEAFF.

This chain links TRBV24-1 with TRBJ2-2, with no clear D. V lost 4 bases to trimming and J lost 3 bases, with 8 bases between them. Germline V gives CDR1 KGHDR, CDR2 SFDVKD. This CDR3 comprises 14 residues. This CDR3 reads CATSDMTYTGELFF. Here the CDR3 DNA reads TGTGCCACCAGTGACATGACCTACACCGGGGAGCTGTTTTTT.

The chain recombines TRBV25-1 with TRBJ2-7; perhaps TRBD2 as D (6 bases). The germline gives CDR1 MGHDK, CDR2 SYGVNS. Trimming left V 2 bases short and J 2 bases short, with 13 bases between. The CDR3 is 15 residues long. The CDR3 DNA sequence: TGTGCCAGCAGTGAAGCCGGGGGAGTAGCCTACGAGCAGTACTTC. Its translation: CASSEAGGVAYEQYF.